A selection of T cell receptor beta chains follows, all from one sample in a study of blood T cell repertoires in COVID-19. Sequencing was performed with immunoSEQ multiplex PCR; in TCRdb, only in-frame clones are kept and a portion is missing. This repertoire shows 150,000 or so clones, approximately 89% found once; its top ten account for over 10%. Input material: peripheral blood. The receptors shown here come from a woman in her seventies with COVID-19, enrolled during active disease. CDR3s include the opening cysteine and the closing phenylalanine or tryptophan. D genes are given only for firm matches. The size entry is marked missing in some rows and otherwise reads once, few, many or a size class.

TRBV27	TRBJ1-2	-	-	CASSLSVPRIYGYTF	TGTGCCAGCAGTTTATCAGTTCCCAGGATCTATGGCTACACCTTC
TRBV28	TRBJ2-5	TRBD1	many	CASSPRQGKQETQYF	TGTGCCAGCAGCCCAAGACAGGGAAAACAAGAGACCCAGTACTTC
TRBV5-4	TRBJ2-5	TRBD2	-	CASSLKTSGQETQYF	TGTGCCAGCAGCTTAAAGACTAGCGGGCAAGAGACCCAGTACTTC
TRBV6-5	TRBJ1-2	-	once	CASSYREVNYGYTF	TGTGCCAGCAGTTATCGGGAGGTGAACTATGGCTACACCTTC
TRBV6-1	TRBJ1-5	-	-	CASSEATASNQPQHF	TGTGCCAGCAGTGAAGCGACAGCTAGCAATCAGCCCCAGCATTTT
TRBV28	TRBJ1-2	-	few	CASSPTGHNYGYTF	TGTGCCAGCAGTCCGACGGGACACAACTATGGCTACACCTTC
TRBV28	TRBJ2-2	-	-	CASRTGGTGELFF	TGTGCCAGCAGGACCGGGGGAACCGGGGAGCTGTTTTTT
TRBV5-1	TRBJ2-2	TRBD2	-	CASSSGLATRQGPGELFF	TGCGCCAGCAGCTCAGGACTAGCGACGAGGCAAGGCCCCGGGGAGCTGTTTTTT
TRBV4-1	TRBJ1-3	-	-	CASSLQTGSGNTIYF	TGCGCCAGCAGTCTCCAAACAGGGTCTGGAAACACCATATATTTT
TRBV30	TRBJ1-1	-	once	CAWSDMASTEAFF	TGTGCCTGGAGCGACATGGCTTCCACTGAAGCTTTCTTT
TRBV5-1	TRBJ1-6	-	-	CASSLTGQPNSPLHF	TGCGCCAGCAGCTTGACAGGCCAGCCGAATTCACCCCTCCACTTT
TRBV28	TRBJ1-2	TRBD1	-	CASSFPTGTNYGYTF	TGTGCCAGCAGTTTCCCGACAGGGACGAACTATGGCTACACCTTC
TRBV28	TRBJ1-5	-	-	CASSFPGNSDQPQHF	TGTGCCAGCAGTTTCCCAGGGAACTCTGATCAGCCCCAGCATTTT
TRBV7-9	TRBJ1-2	-	-	CASSLATLDGYTF	TGTGCCAGCAGCTTAGCCACTTTGGATGGCTACACCTTC
TRBV30	TRBJ1-4	-	once	CAWSVSRGNEKLFF	TGTGCCTGGAGTGTTAGTAGAGGGAATGAAAAACTGTTTTTT
TRBV4-2	TRBJ1-6	TRBD1	-	CASSQDGNRGTFGSPLHF	TGTGCCAGCAGCCAAGACGGGAACAGGGGGACTTTCGGGTCACCCCTCCACTTT
TRBV5-8	TRBJ2-1	-	-	CASTRVDEQFF	TGTGCCAGCACCAGGGTCGATGAGCAGTTCTTC
TRBV30	TRBJ2-7	TRBD1	-	CAWSLYPGTGAREQYF	TGTGCCTGGAGCCTTTACCCCGGGACAGGGGCAAGGGAGCAGTACTTC
TRBV5-1	TRBJ2-3	-	-	CASMYGFGTDTQYF	TGCGCCAGCATGTACGGGTTTGGTACAGATACGCAGTATTTT
TRBV19	TRBJ1-2	-	-	CASLRIGYGYTF	TGTGCCAGCCTAAGAATCGGCTATGGCTACACCTTC
TRBV18	TRBJ1-2	-	-	CASSPTGDGYGYTF	TGTGCCAGCTCACCTACGGGGGATGGCTATGGCTACACCTTC
TRBV4-1	TRBJ1-1	TRBD1	-	CASSQRTGRNTEAFF	TGCGCCAGCAGCCAACGGACAGGGCGAAACACTGAAGCTTTCTTT
TRBV5-1	TRBJ2-3	-	-	CASSATRWASLKADTQYF	TGCGCCAGCAGCGCCACCCGGTGGGCTAGCTTGAAGGCAGATACGCAGTATTTT
TRBV7-2	TRBJ1-6	-	-	CASSLGGQHYNSPLHF	TGTGCCAGCAGCTTAGGTGGACAGCACTATAATTCACCCCTCCACTTT
TRBV25-1	TRBJ1-1	TRBD1	once	CASSAGQGVYTEAFF	TGTGCCAGCAGTGCGGGACAGGGGGTTTACACTGAAGCTTTCTTT
TRBV2	TRBJ1-2	-	once	CASSEERGGYTF	TGTGCCAGCAGTGAGGAACGCGGTGGCTACACCTTC
TRBV18	TRBJ2-5	-	-	CASSPNSGETQYF	TGTGCCAGCTCACCGAACTCGGGGGAGACCCAGTACTTC
TRBV3-1/TRBV3-2	TRBJ1-1	-	once	CASSHPGGNTEAFF	TGTGCCAGCAGCCATCCCGGGGGGAACACTGAAGCTTTCTTT
TRBV5-5	TRBJ1-2	TRBD1	-	CASSWRRDRGSSNYGYTF	TGTGCCAGCAGCTGGAGACGGGACAGGGGATCGAGTAACTATGGCTACACCTTC
TRBV7-2	TRBJ2-7	TRBD1	-	CASSQTGARSYEQYF	TGTGCCAGCAGCCAGACAGGGGCCCGATCCTACGAGCAGTACTTC
TRBV5-1	TRBJ2-5	TRBD2	-	CASSPPFPAGGETQYF	TGCGCCAGCAGCCCGCCCTTCCCAGCGGGGGGTGAGACCCAGTACTTC
TRBV7-2	TRBJ1-6	TRBD1	-	CASSPTGGPASPLHF	TGTGCCAGCAGCCCTACAGGGGGCCCGGCTTCACCCCTCCACTTT
TRBV27	TRBJ1-1	-	-	CASSLRDQGFRAFF	TGTGCCAGCAGTTTACGCGACCAGGGGTTTCGGGCTTTCTTT
TRBV10-3	TRBJ1-4	-	-	CAISGTDEKLFF	TGTGCCATCAGTGGGACAGATGAAAAACTGTTTTTT
TRBV19	TRBJ2-5	TRBD2	-	CASSIGGGVETQYF	TGTGCCAGTAGTATAGGTGGGGGGGTCGAGACCCAGTACTTC
TRBV19	TRBJ2-3	-	once	CASSIDFRDTQYF	TGTGCCAGTAGTATAGATTTCCGGGATACGCAGTATTTT